This T cell receptor (beta chain) was obtained from a study of shared clonotypes between healthy human individuals. The CDR3 runs to 14 residues. Germline trimming cut 1 base from V and 2 bases from J; bases unmatched to any gene: 2. Looked up from germline, CDR1 is MNHNS and CDR2 is SASEGT. Naive CD8 cells lacked CD45RO and underwent positive selection for CCR7, leaving out terminally differentiated effector memory CD45RA+ cells. Only in-frame clones appear in the TCRdb table, and some are missing; sequencing was by immunoSEQ multiplex PCR. The table lists some 2 million clones, about 94% of them singletons.

The chain joins TRBV6-1 to TRBJ2-7, with 7 bases fitting TRBD2. This clonotype originated in a man younger than 35 in good health. Sample: naive CD8+ T cells sorted from blood. The CDR3 DNA sequence: TGTGCCAGCAGTGAAGAGGGACTAACCTACGAGCAGTACTTC. It encodes CASSEEGLTYEQYF.